The 15 T cell receptor beta chains below all came from one sample that was sequenced in a study of PD-1 blockade in classical Hodgkin lymphoma. Measured with immunoSEQ multiplex PCR; TCRdb has only the in-frame clones, and not every one. The repertoire holds fewer than 50,000 clones, with around 80% as singletons. Time point described: cycle 4 day 1 (C4D1), after 5 to 7 weeks of nivolumab. All the patients suffered relapse after autologous stem cell transplantation, and brentuximab vedotin exposure differed. The specimen comprised peripheral blood mononuclear cells (PBMCs), sampled before the fourth cycle of nivolumab. The receptors come from a human donor with classical Hodgkin lymphoma.

This clone was detected only a few times. The CDR3 sequence: CASIRQAGQNQETQYF. The CDR3, as DNA: TGTGCCAGCATACGTCAAGCGGGGCAAAACCAAGAGACCCAGTACTTC. The chain carries TRBV2 and TRBJ2-5; 7 nucleotides agree with TRBD2. CDR1 SNHLY and CDR2 FYNNEI come from the germline V gene. The CDR3 length is 16 residues. After removal of 7 bases from V and 0 bases from J, the junction contained 11 bases not matched to a gene. The whole variable domain, remainder taken from reference TRBV2 and TRBJ2-5, is EPEVTQTPSHQVTQMGQEVILRCVPISNHLYFYWYRQILGQKVEFLVSFYNNEISEKSEIFDDQFSVERPDGSNFTLKIRSTKLEDSAMYFCASIRQAGQNQETQYFGPGTRLLVL.

This chain links TRBV11-3 with TRBJ1-2, with D perhaps matching TRBD1 (6 bases). This CDR3 is built from 13 residues. Trimming left V 1 base short and J 8 bases short, with 11 bases between. Germline CDR1 SGHNT, CDR2 YENEEA. CDR3 nucleotides: TGTGCCAGCAGCTTAGCCGGACAGAGCGGCTACACCTTC. This gives the protein CASSLAGQSGYTF.

The chain is built from TRBV19 and TRBJ2-7; TRBD1 aligns across 9 bases. With 3 bases clipped from V and 3 bases from J, the junction kept 12 bases outside the gene matches. This CDR3 comprises 17 residues. Germline loops: CDR1 LNHDA, CDR2 SQIVND (reference sequence). The CDR3: CASSIGTGQHKNYEQYF. The CDR3, as DNA: TGTGCCAGTAGTATTGGGACAGGGCAACACAAAAACTACGAGCAGTACTTC.

The chain joins TRBV6-5 to TRBJ2-2; 7 bases are shared with TRBD1. The V gene's germline CDR1 is MNHEY and CDR2 SVGAGI. This CDR3 has 15 amino acids. V lost 0 bases to trimming and J lost 3 bases; unmatched junction nucleotides: 1. CDR3 region: CASSYSTGHTGELFF. Written as DNA, the CDR3 is TGTGCCAGCAGTTACTCGACAGGGCACACCGGGGAGCTGTTTTTT.

The sample holds a few counts of this clone. V usage is TRBV7-9 and J usage is TRBJ1-1; D unclear. In germline, CDR1 is SEHNR, CDR2 FQNEAQ (reference sequence). The CDR3 has 13 residues. V was pared by 5 bases and J by 4 bases, with 11 bases between. CDR3 in DNA: TGTGCCAGCAGCCTCCTTGAGGGCACTGAAGCTTTCTTT. Translated, it gives CASSLLEGTEAFF.

V and J are TRBV11-3 and TRBJ2-1, with a possible D match to TRBD2 (5 bases). From germline, CDR1 is SGHNT and CDR2 YENEEA. V dropped 2 bases and J dropped 6 bases, with 8 bases sitting between them. CDR3 length equals 13 residues. The CDR3 loop reads CASSLSGLNEQFF. Here the CDR3 DNA reads TGTGCCAGCAGCTTAAGCGGACTCAATGAGCAGTTCTTC. The entire variable domain, with the rest obtained from reference TRBV11-3 and TRBJ2-1, is as follows: EAGVVQSPRYKIIEKKQPVAFWCNPISGHNTLYWYLQNLGQGPELLIRYENEEAVDDSQLPKDRFSAERLKGVDSTLKIQPAELGDSAVYLCASSLSGLNEQFFGPGTRLTVL.

V gene TRBV29-1 combines with J gene TRBJ2-3; maybe TRBD1 (6 bases). The V end lost 6 bases, the J end lost 2 bases, and 15 bases lay between the germline ends. CDR1 is SQVTM and CDR2 is ANQGSEA in the germline V gene. The CDR3 has 14 residues. CDR3 DNA: TGCAGCGTGGCGGGTCAGGGACACACAGATACGCAGTATTTT. Translation: CSVAGQGHTDTQYF.

The genes are TRBV19 and TRBJ1-5; D may be TRBD1 (6 bases). V shed 3 bases and J shed 0 bases, with 12 bases lying between them. This CDR3 has 16 residues. Germline V CDR1 and CDR2: LNHDA, SQIVND (reference sequence). CDR3 sequence (DNA): TGTGCCAGTAGTATGGGTGGGGGCCTTAGCAATCAGCCCCAGCATTTT. Translating gives CASSMGGGLSNQPQHF.

V gene TRBV6-5 combines with J gene TRBJ2-7; D might be TRBD2 (7 bases). Germline V lookup: CDR1 MNHEY, CDR2 SVGAGI. Trimming took off 2 bases at V and 5 bases at J, with 13 bases between the two ends. The CDR3 is 14 residues long. CDR3 in DNA: TGTGCCAGCAGTTACCGGGGGGCCGGGAACGAGCAGTACTTC. Its translation is CASSYRGAGNEQYF.

This chain joins TRBV10-2 and TRBJ1-1; no clear D. V was clipped by 7 bases and J by 0 bases, with 12 bases between them. Per the germline V gene, CDR1 is WSHSY and CDR2 is SAAADI. The length of the CDR3 is 14 residues. CDR3 DNA: TGCGCCAGCAAAGGTAGCAACATGAACACTGAAGCTTTCTTT. The encoded protein is CASKGSNMNTEAFF.

CDR3 residues: CASSPQPGREAFF. As DNA, the CDR3 is TGTGCCAGCTCACCACAACCCGGGCGGGAAGCTTTCTTT. V usage is TRBV18 and J usage is TRBJ1-1; no reliable D call. This CDR3 is 13 amino acids long. V dropped 1 base and J dropped 8 bases, with 11 bases sitting between them. Germline CDR1 and CDR2: KGHSH and LQKENI.

The chain recombines TRBV6-6 with TRBJ1-5, with 7 bases that match TRBD1. The CDR3 extends over 14 amino acids. Germline assignment: CDR1 MNHNY and CDR2 SVGAGI (reference sequence). V was clipped by 10 bases and J by 4 bases; unmatched bases: 10. CDR3 sequence: CAIKDRAGNQPQHF. The CDR3 region has the DNA TGTGCCATCAAAGACAGGGCCGGGAATCAGCCCCAGCATTTT.

CDR3 residues: CASSQDYSGSGYTF. CDR3 coding DNA: TGCGCCAGCAGCCAAGATTACTCGGGGAGCGGCTACACCTTC. The chain links TRBV4-3 to TRBJ1-2; no definite D call. V lost 0 bases and J 8 bases, leaving 13 bases between the germline ends. The CDR3 consists of 14 residues. CDR1 LGHNA and CDR2 YSLEER come from the germline V gene.

The chain combines TRBV18 with TRBJ2-7, with TRBD1 matching 7 bases. Germline CDR1 KGHSH, CDR2 LQKENI. The CDR3 is made up of 14 amino acids. V lost 3 bases, J lost 5 bases, and 7 bases stayed unmatched. The CDR3 loop is CASSPGQEGNEQYF. The CDR3 DNA reads as TGTGCCAGCTCACCCGGACAGGAAGGTAACGAGCAGTACTTC. Looking up the rest from reference TRBV18 and TRBJ2-7 gives the full variable domain: NAGVMQNPRHLVRRRGQEARLRCSPMKGHSHVYWYRQLPEEGLKFMVYLQKENIIDESGMPKERFSAEFPKEGPSILRIQQVVRGDSAAYFCASSPGQEGNEQYFGPGTRLTVT.

The chain's CDR3 is CASSLEGSSTDTQYF. The CDR3 region has the DNA TGCGCCAGCAGCCTGGAGGGCAGTAGCACAGATACGCAGTATTTT. The gene calls are TRBV5-1 and TRBJ2-3, with TRBD2 as a possible D gene (6 bases). V lost 4 bases and J lost 0, with 12 bases in between. This CDR3 is 15 amino acids long. Germline assignment: CDR1 SGHRS and CDR2 YFSETQ.